Presented here are 21 T cell receptor beta chains from one specimen sequenced in a study of blood T cell repertoires in COVID-19. Sequencing used immunoSEQ multiplex PCR; TCRdb keeps in-frame clones, though not all of them. This sample has approximately 300,000 clones, with approximately 90% found just once. Sequencing was done on a sample of peripheral blood. These receptors were taken from a woman between 45 and 60 years old with active or convalescent COVID-19.

V is TRBV2 and J is TRBJ1-3; no clear D. This CDR3 is built from 12 residues. The germline V gene has CDR1 SNHLY and CDR2 FYNNEI. The V end lost 2 bases, the J end lost 7 bases, and 6 bases lay between the germline ends. The CDR3 DNA is TGTGCCAGCAGTGAACGAGGGAACACCATATATTTT. This codes for CASSERGNTIYF.

The rearrangement links TRBV9 to TRBJ2-1, with TRBD2 identical over 7 bases. Looked up from germline, CDR1 is SGDLS and CDR2 is YYNGEE. V shed 3 bases and J 10 bases; nucleotides not matched to a gene: 16. CDR3 length equals 16 residues. CDR3 residues: CASSGRRGVAAAEQFF. Here the CDR3 DNA reads TGTGCCAGCAGCGGGCGCCGGGGGGTAGCCGCCGCGGAGCAGTTCTTC.

This clone was seen a single time. Other nucleotide sequences in the sample specify the same CDR3. The chain carries TRBV7-9 and TRBJ1-1; possibly TRBD1 for D (5 bases). The CDR3 spans 15 residues. Germline V lookup: CDR1 SEHNR, CDR2 FQNEAQ (reference sequence). V lost 1 base to trimming and J lost 1 base, with 10 bases between them. This CDR3 reads CASSLEGTGNTEAFF. DNA of the CDR3: TGTGCCAGCAGCTTAGAGGGTACAGGGAACACTGAAGCTTTCTTT.

The DNA of the CDR3 is TGTGCCAGTAGTACCACCCAAAGGGGTCAGCCCCAGCATTTT. Amino acid sequence: CASSTTQRGQPQHF. This chain connects TRBV19 to TRBJ1-5, with a possible D match to TRBD1 (5 bases). The germline V and J ends were trimmed by 4 bases and 6 bases, with 13 bases remaining between them. The CDR3 extends over 14 amino acids. Germline assignment: CDR1 LNHDA and CDR2 SQIVND (reference sequence). Together with reference TRBV19 and TRBJ1-5, the CDR3 gives the full variable domain: DGGITQSPKYLFRKEGQNVTLSCEQNLNHDAMYWYRQDPGQGLRLIYYSQIVNDFQKGDIAEGYSVSREKKESFPLTVTSAQKNPTAFYLCASSTTQRGQPQHFGDGTRLSIL.

V gene TRBV6-5 combines with J gene TRBJ2-7; the D gene is possibly TRBD1 (6 bases). In germline, CDR1 is MNHEY, CDR2 SVGAGI. The length of the CDR3 is 15 residues. Trimming took 6 bases from V and 4 from J, leaving 19 bases between them. CDR3 protein: CASRSATGLRYEQYF. The CDR3 coding sequence is TGTGCCAGCAGGTCAGCGACAGGTCTACGATACGAGCAGTACTTC.

The chain combines TRBV19 with TRBJ1-2; D remains unclear. The CDR3 is 12 residues long. V was cut by 2 bases and J by 13 bases, with 14 bases left in between. Per the germline V gene, CDR1 is LNHDA and CDR2 is SQIVND (reference sequence). This chain's CDR3 is CASSINGRGFTF. The CDR3 DNA sequence: TGTGCCAGTAGTATAAATGGCAGAGGGTTCACCTTC.

On this clone: This specimen includes other DNA sequences encoding the same CDR3. V is TRBV5-1 and J is TRBJ2-3; TRBD2 aligns across 14 bases. Germline V CDR1 and CDR2: SGHRS, YFSETQ. This CDR3 contains 16 residues. The ends lost 5 bases at V and 3 bases at J; junction bases unmatched: 5. This chain's CDR3 is CASSIGLAGGTDTQYF. In DNA, the CDR3 is TGCGCCAGCAGTATTGGACTAGCGGGGGGTACAGATACGCAGTATTTT.

V and J are TRBV13 and TRBJ1-1, with a possible D match to TRBD1 (6 bases). V lost 2 bases, J lost 0 bases, and 10 bases lay in between. CDR3 length equals 15 residues. Germline V gene sequence: CDR1 PRHDT, CDR2 FYEKMQ (reference sequence). DNA of the CDR3: TGTGCCAGCAGCTTACGACAGGTAGTGAACACTGAAGCTTTCTTT. Its translation: CASSLRQVVNTEAFF.

The chain couples TRBV5-6 to TRBJ2-1, with 15 positions matching TRBD2. CDR1 is SGHDT and CDR2 is YYEEEE in the germline V gene. The CDR3 covers 16 residues. The ends lost 1 base at V and 6 bases at J; junction bases unmatched: 2. The CDR3 DNA sequence: TGTGCCAGCAGCTTGTGGACTAGCGGGGGGGCCAATGAGCAGTTCTTC. This sequence encodes CASSLWTSGGANEQFF. The whole variable domain, filled in from reference TRBV5-6 and TRBJ2-1, reads DAGVTQSPTHLIKTRGQQVTLRCSPKSGHDTVSWYQQALGQGPQFIFQYYEEEERQRGNFPDRFSGHQFPNYSSELNVNALLLGDSALYLCASSLWTSGGANEQFFGPGTRLTVL.

This chain joins TRBV6-5 and TRBJ1-5; D remains unclear. Germline V gene lookup returns CDR1 MNHEY and CDR2 SVGAGI. This CDR3 spans 14 amino acids. V shed 8 bases and J shed 5 bases, with 16 bases lying between them. The CDR3 DNA reads as TGTGCCAGCTCGAACGGCCAGGCCTATCAGCCCCAGCATTTT. Residues: CASSNGQAYQPQHF.

The chain uses TRBV3-1 (or the pseudogene TRBV3-2) and TRBJ2-7; tentative D call: TRBD2 (5 bases). The CDR3 runs 15 residues. Trimming cost V 4 bases and J 0 bases, with 13 bases left between them. Germline lookup yields CDR1 LGHDT and CDR2 YNNKEL (reference sequence). CDR3 residues: CASSPAAGISYEQYF. The DNA for the CDR3 is TGTGCCAGCAGCCCGGCCGCGGGCATCTCCTACGAGCAGTACTTC.

This CDR3 reads CASRRDRVGTYEQYF. The CDR3 coding sequence is TGTGCCAGCAGGCGGGACAGGGTGGGGACCTACGAGCAGTACTTC. The chain employs TRBV7-8 and TRBJ2-7; 9 nucleotides match TRBD1. There are 15 residues in the CDR3. Germline values: CDR1 SGHVS, CDR2 FQNEAQ. The trim removed 6 bases at V and 2 bases at J, leaving 8 bases unmatched.

This chain connects TRBV7-2 to TRBJ1-4; the D gene is possibly TRBD1 (5 bases). V shed 6 bases and J shed 6 bases, with 23 bases lying between them. Looked up from germline, CDR1 is SGHTA and CDR2 is FQGNSA. The CDR3 length is 17 residues. In nucleotides, the CDR3 is TGTGCCAGCAGTCTCCTTGTCCGGGGGTCCGGCGATGAAAAACTGTTTTTT. It translates to CASSLLVRGSGDEKLFF.

J is TRBJ1-1 and V is TRBV27; D unresolved. V gave up 0 bases and J gave up 0 bases, with 2 bases separating them. CDR3 size: 13 residues. Germline V gene sequence: CDR1 MNHEY, CDR2 SMNVEV (reference sequence). CDR3 DNA: TGTGCCAGCAGTTTATCCGTGAACACTGAAGCTTTCTTT. As protein: CASSLSVNTEAFF.

J is TRBJ1-5 and V is TRBV10-1; 10 bases are shared with TRBD1. The V and J ends lost 6 bases and 4 bases, in that order; junction bases with no gene match: 18. Germline V lookup: CDR1 WNHNN, CDR2 SYGVQD (reference sequence). This CDR3 contains 19 residues. The CDR3 DNA is TGCGCCAGCAGCCCCGAGGACAGGGGGACCCTCCACGGAAATCAGCCCCAGCATTTT. This sequence encodes CASSPEDRGTLHGNQPQHF.

CDR3 residues: CASSPSAGELFF. Written as DNA, the CDR3 is TGTGCCAGTAGTCCTTCGGCCGGGGAGCTGTTTTTT. The V gene is TRBV19, the J gene TRBJ2-2; D is unresolved. V was shortened by 5 bases and J by 6 bases, with 7 bases between the two germline ends. Germline CDR1 reads LNHDA; CDR2 reads SQIVND (reference sequence). The CDR3 totals 12 residues.

V gene TRBV18 combines with J gene TRBJ1-4; 8 bases are shared with TRBD1. V lost 2 bases and J lost 7; bases outside the gene matches: 6. CDR1 KGHSH and CDR2 LQKENI come from the germline V gene. This CDR3 is built from 15 residues. The CDR3 nucleotides read TGTGCCAGCTCACCAGCTCAGGGGGCTGGTGAAAAACTGTTTTTT. Translating gives CASSPAQGAGEKLFF.

This clone was seen only a few times. V is TRBV7-8 and J is TRBJ1-5; possible D gene TRBD1, 6 bases. V lost 5 bases and J lost 5, with 13 bases in between. Germline CDR1 SGHVS, CDR2 FQNEAQ. CDR3 length: 14 amino acids. The CDR3 region is CASSHGTTDQPQHF. As DNA, the CDR3 is TGTGCCAGCAGCCACGGGACAACCGATCAGCCCCAGCATTTT.

This chain uses TRBV10-3 with TRBJ1-2, with 10 bases fitting TRBD1. There are 16 residues in the CDR3. Trimming took 7 bases from V and 0 from J; bases not matched to a gene: 8. Germline V gene sequence: CDR1 ENHRY, CDR2 SYGVKD. This CDR3 reads CAITPGQGHTNYGYTF. CDR3 nucleotide sequence: TGTGCCATCACTCCGGGACAGGGGCATACTAACTATGGCTACACCTTC.

The chain combines TRBV5-1 with TRBJ1-4; TRBD1 aligns across 8 bases. The ends lost 0 bases at V and 1 base at J; junction bases unmatched: 14. The CDR3 contains 20 residues. Germline CDR1 and CDR2: SGHRS and YFSETQ. CDR3 sequence: CASSLDNSQGAVGTNEKLFF. As DNA, the CDR3 is TGCGCCAGCAGCTTGGACAATTCGCAGGGGGCGGTGGGAACTAATGAAAAACTGTTTTTT.

The chain joins TRBV7-9 to TRBJ2-7; TRBD2 agrees at 7 bases. The germline V gene has CDR1 SEHNR and CDR2 FQNEAQ (reference sequence). The CDR3 sequence is 12 residues long. V was clipped by 2 bases and J by 6 bases; unmatched bases: 1. CDR3 sequence (DNA): TGTGCCAGCAGCTTAAGCGGGGCCGAGCAGTACTTC. Amino acid sequence: CASSLSGAEQYF.